Listed here are 18 T cell receptor beta chains from one sample, sequenced in a study of sequential checkpoint blockade in melanoma (dated by TCRdb to between 2018 and 2021). The treatment or condition label for this specimen denotes: randomized to nivolumab then ipilimumab (arm A) or the reverse (arm B). Preparation of the library involved the immunoSEQ multiplex PCR assay. The immuneACCESS repertoire file appears here via TCRdb, limited to in-frame rearrangements. These files lack a portion of the clones; in checked studies, under half of the deficit traces to unresolved V genes, and the cause of the others is not known. The sample table contains more than 6,000 clones; only one count was recorded for 48% of them. The ten largest clones take up less than 30% of the sample. This sample comprised CD8+ T cells sorted from blood (inferred from file names), obtained from a patient given nivolumab and ipilimumab in sequence. The receptors come from a human patient with melanoma. Some clones in this sample may be carry-over from other donors' samples.

V is TRBV8-2 and J is TRBJ1-2. TRBV8-2 has pseudogene status. This CDR3 spans 15 amino acids. DNA for the CDR3: TGTGGCAGGAGCGGCAGGATAACGAAGACCTATGGCTACACCTTC. It specifies CGRSGRITKTYGYTF.

As for this clone: A far larger clone is just one base off, so this is likely a read error. The rearrangement uses TRBV4-2 and TRBJ1-1; TRBD1 is a possible D gene (6 bases). The CDR3 loop spans 14 amino acids. V lost 0 bases, J lost 6 bases, and 11 bases lay in between. The germline V gene encodes CDR1 LGHNA and CDR2 YNFKEQ. CDR3 sequence reads: CASSQDRGSPEAFF. CDR3 in DNA: TGTGCCAGCAGCCAAGACAGGGGATCCCCTGAAGCTTTCTTT.

V and J are TRBV11-2 and TRBJ1-1; 10 positions agree with TRBD1. This CDR3 is 15 amino acids long. CDR1 SGHAT and CDR2 FQNNGV come from the germline V gene. J was trimmed by 1 base and V by 1 base; bases with no gene match: 0. The chain's CDR3 is CASSLGTGGNTEAFF. The CDR3 region has the DNA TGTGCCAGCAGCTTAGGGACAGGGGGGAACACTGAAGCTTTCTTT.

This sequence joins TRBV6-6 and TRBJ1-6; perhaps TRBD1 as D (5 bases). The CDR3 extends over 13 amino acids. Germline V gene sequence: CDR1 MNHNY, CDR2 SVGAGI (reference sequence). V was pared by 5 bases and J by 7 bases, with 9 bases between. The CDR3, as DNA: TGTGCCAGCAGTGCCACAGGCAATTCACCCCTCCACTTT. Translation gives CASSATGNSPLHF.

The gene calls are TRBV4-3 and TRBJ1-2; 9 bases match TRBD1. The V gene end was trimmed by 0 bases and the J gene end by 3 bases; junction bases not matched to a gene: 5. The germline CDR1 and CDR2 sequences are LGHNA and YSLEER. CDR3 length: 16 amino acids. CDR3: CASSQDWTGVDYGYTF. In DNA form, the CDR3 reads TGCGCCAGCAGCCAAGACTGGACAGGGGTAGACTATGGCTACACCTTC.

Worth noting for this clone: The likely explanation is a read error, given a far larger clone one base away. Additional DNA sequences in this sample encode the identical CDR3. The chain recombines TRBV9 with TRBJ2-7; 9 bases line up with TRBD1. CDR1 SGDLS and CDR2 YYNGEE come from the germline V gene. Trimming at V came to 4 bases and at J to 4 bases, leaving 6 bases not matched to a gene. The CDR3 sequence is 14 residues long. The CDR3 loop reads CASSPGQGTYEQYF. The CDR3 DNA is TGTGCCAGCAGCCCCGGACAGGGGACGTACGAGCAGTACTTC. Complete variable domain (other parts from reference TRBV9 and TRBJ2-7): DSGVTQTPKHLITATGQRVTLRCSPRSGDLSVYWYQQSLDQGLQFLIQYYNGEERAKGNILERFSAQQFPDLHSELNLSSLELGDSALYFCASSPGQGTYEQYFGPGTRLTVT.

This clone has just a few counts. A much larger clone lies one base from this, so it may be a read error. This sequence joins TRBV4-1 and TRBJ1-2, with a possible D match to TRBD1 (5 bases). Trimming took 5 bases from V and 4 from J, leaving 14 bases between them. This CDR3 comprises 14 residues. CDR1 is MGHRA and CDR2 is YSYEKL in the germline V gene. Written as DNA, the CDR3 is TGCGCCAGCAGCTTCGGGGGTTTGCTCTATGGCTACACCTTC. Amino acid sequence: CASSFGGLLYGYTF.

This clone has more than one count but fewer than ten. CDR3 residues: CASSPGYEQYF. CDR3 bases: TGTGCCAGCTCACCAGGGTACGAGCAGTACTTC. This chain joins TRBV9 and TRBJ2-7, with D tentatively TRBD1 (5 bases). The CDR3 extends over 11 amino acids. V lost 7 bases and J 4 bases, leaving 9 bases between the germline ends. Looked up from germline, CDR1 is SGDLS and CDR2 is YYNGEE.

This clone was seen only a few times. For the CDR3, the DNA is TGTGCCAGCAGCCCGGACAGGGCGTACGAGCAGTACTTC. The encoded protein is CASSPDRAYEQYF. The genes are TRBV5-5 and TRBJ2-7, with 8 bases fitting TRBD1. Germline trimming cut 4 bases from V and 4 bases from J; bases unmatched to any gene: 4. This CDR3 contains 13 residues. The germline V gene has CDR1 SGHKS and CDR2 YYEKEE (reference sequence).

V is TRBV7-9 and J is TRBJ1-2; D may be TRBD1 (6 bases). V lost 4 bases, J lost 3 bases, and 18 bases lay in between. The CDR3 runs 16 residues. From germline, CDR1 is SEHNR and CDR2 FQNEAQ (reference sequence). Written as DNA, the CDR3 is TGTGCCAGCAGCTATACTCCGGGACAAGATTACTATGGCTACACCTTC. Its translation is CASSYTPGQDYYGYTF.

The V and J genes are TRBV6-4 and TRBJ2-7; tentatively, D is TRBD1 (6 bases). Germline CDR1 MRHNA, CDR2 SNTAGT. This CDR3 has 13 residues. The V and J ends lost 5 bases and 4 bases respectively, with 12 bases between them. Written as DNA, the CDR3 is TGTGCCAGCAGTTTGGCCCAGGGGTACGAGCAGTACTTC. Protein sequence: CASSLAQGYEQYF.

This chain links TRBV11-2 with TRBJ2-7; TRBD1 might be the D (6 bases). Germline CDR1 reads SGHAT; CDR2 reads FQNNGV. This CDR3 has 12 residues. Trimming took 4 bases from V and 5 from J, leaving 9 bases between them. The CDR3 protein is CASSSQGNEQYF. The CDR3 region has the DNA TGTGCCAGCAGCTCTCAGGGGAACGAGCAGTACTTC.

The chain couples TRBV2 to TRBJ1-5; D not certain. The CDR3 extends over 14 amino acids. CDR1 is SNHLY and CDR2 is FYNNEI in the germline V gene. Trimming removed 3 bases from V and 3 bases from J, with 9 bases in between. CDR3 DNA: TGTGCCAGCAGTGATCCCAGACTCAATCAGCCCCAGCATTTT. Protein sequence: CASSDPRLNQPQHF.

The chain combines TRBV7-3 with TRBJ2-7, with D tentatively TRBD2 (6 bases). CDR3 length: 15 residues. V dropped 2 bases and J dropped 0 bases, with 11 bases sitting between them. Germline lookup yields CDR1 SGHTA and CDR2 FQGTGA. CDR3: CASSLLEGPSYEQYF. For the CDR3, the DNA is TGTGCCAGCAGCTTACTGGAGGGACCCTCCTACGAGCAGTACTTC.

V is TRBV27 and J is TRBJ2-7; 9 nucleotides match TRBD1. This CDR3 contains 18 residues. The germline gives CDR1 MNHEY, CDR2 SMNVEV (reference sequence). Trimming removed 5 bases from V and 0 bases from J; junction bases left unmatched: 14. In DNA form, the CDR3 reads TGTGCCAGCAGTACTCGACAGGGGGGCTTTCCAAGCTCCTACGAGCAGTACTTC. This sequence encodes CASSTRQGGFPSSYEQYF.

V usage is TRBV28 and J usage is TRBJ1-1, with D tentatively TRBD1 (5 bases). Germline lookup yields CDR1 MDHEN and CDR2 SYDVKM. V was cut by 3 bases and J by 2 bases, with 10 bases left in between. This CDR3 spans 14 amino acids. This CDR3 is CASSFTQGNTEAFF. CDR3 bases: TGTGCCAGCAGTTTTACTCAGGGCAACACTGAAGCTTTCTTT.

Only a few counts were recorded for this clone. The chain couples TRBV18 to TRBJ1-2; 8 positions match TRBD1. Per the germline V gene, CDR1 is KGHSH and CDR2 is LQKENI. The length of the CDR3 is 16 residues. Germline trimming cut 3 bases from V and 4 bases from J; bases unmatched to any gene: 10. Here the CDR3 reads CASSPRGQELIYGYTF. CDR3 sequence (DNA): TGTGCCAGCTCACCTAGGGGACAGGAGCTAATCTATGGCTACACCTTC.

V and J are TRBV7-8 and TRBJ1-2; no clear D gene. Per germline, CDR1 SGHVS and CDR2 FQNEAQ. V was shortened by 4 bases and J by 4 bases, with 10 bases between the two germline ends. This CDR3 has 13 residues. The chain's CDR3 is CASSSDGLYGYTF. The CDR3 region has the DNA TGTGCCAGCAGCTCCGACGGACTCTATGGCTACACCTTC.